This TCR beta chain was sequenced for a study of glioma-infiltrating T cells. The CDR3 is 14 residues long. With 7 bases clipped from V and 7 bases from J, the junction kept 10 bases outside the gene matches. Germline V gene sequence: CDR1 MNHNS, CDR2 SASEGT. Amplification of TCR alpha and beta CDR3 regions from RNA used iRepertoire nested multiplex PCR. TCRdb independently ran MiXCR on the multiplex PCR reads; one entry per CDR3 protein. The table shows over 140,000 distinct CDR3 sequences, with 35% to 50% occurring only once. This clonotype was counted only a few times. What it binds is unknown. Study results and limitations: Gliomas, especially low-grade, showed above-expected tissue-blood divergence; non-neoplastic patients showed below. Tissue and blood shared very few CDR3 sequences.

Sequenced input: glioma tissue, nonneoplastic brain tissue, or PBMCs (not recorded which). The rearrangement links TRBV6-1 to TRBJ2-1; TRBD1 matches at 7 bases. The TCR originated in a human donor with low-grade glioma or glioblastoma, undergoing nonglioma brain surgery, or in good health (not recorded which). The CDR3 nucleotides are TGTGCCAGCACCACACAGGGGTATCAGAATGAGCAGTTCTTC. Translation gives CASTTQGYQNEQFF.